Listed below are T cell receptor beta chains from one sample, sequenced in a study of PD-1 blockade in classical Hodgkin lymphoma. This table comes from immunoSEQ multiplex PCR, and its TCRdb copy is limited to in-frame clones, with some not included. The table includes more than 15,000 clones, roughly 87% detected once. Sequencing was carried out using peripheral blood mononuclear cells (PBMCs). The receptor set was obtained from a human donor with classical Hodgkin lymphoma. Each CDR3 is given with its conserved first and last residue. A D gene is named only where the DNA matches it firmly. Part of the rows lack a size; the others show once, few, many or a class for expanded clones.

d_call	clone_size	v_call	j_call	cdr3_aa	cdr3_nt
-	-	TRBV7-2	TRBJ2-1	CASSLVMASVGYNEQFF	TGTGCCAGCAGCTTAGTAATGGCTAGCGTAGGTTACAATGAGCAGTTCTTC
-	-	TRBV19	TRBJ1-5	CASTERDRDQPQHF	TGTGCCAGTACCGAAAGAGATAGGGATCAGCCCCAGCATTTT
TRBD1	-	TRBV15	TRBJ1-5	CATSGQPNLSNQPQHF	TGTGCCACCTCGGGACAGCCTAACCTAAGCAATCAGCCCCAGCATTTT
TRBD2	once	TRBV10-3	TRBJ2-2	CAISESGSGRAAGELFF	TGTGCCATCAGTGAGTCAGGTAGCGGGAGGGCCGCCGGGGAGCTGTTTTTT
-	-	TRBV7-9	TRBJ1-1	CASSSGLLRGTEAFF	TGTGCCAGCAGTTCGGGCCTTCTAAGGGGGACTGAAGCTTTCTTT
TRBD1	-	TRBV4-1	TRBJ2-1	CASSQAGGWYNEQFF	TGCGCCAGCAGCCAAGCAGGGGGCTGGTACAATGAGCAGTTCTTC
-	-	TRBV6-4	TRBJ2-3	CASSDGSTDTQYF	TGTGCCAGCAGTGACGGGAGCACAGATACGCAGTATTTT
TRBD1	-	TRBV9	TRBJ1-3	CASSGGQGSGNTIYF	TGTGCCAGCAGCGGGGGACAGGGCTCTGGAAACACCATATATTTT
-	once	TRBV19	TRBJ2-2	CASSIPQGSQTGELFF	TGTGCCAGTAGTATCCCTCAGGGGAGTCAGACCGGGGAGCTGTTTTTT
TRBD1	once	TRBV30	TRBJ2-1	CAWSEGQALSDEQFF	TGTGCCTGGAGTGAGGGACAGGCCTTGAGTGATGAGCAGTTCTTC
-	-	TRBV19	TRBJ1-3	CASSPGRGNTIYF	TGTGCCAGTAGTCCCGGACGAGGAAACACCATATATTTT
-	-	TRBV6-1	TRBJ2-1	CASSAQRTASYNEQFF	TGTGCCAGCAGTGCGCAACGGACAGCTTCTTACAATGAGCAGTTCTTC
TRBD2	few	TRBV6-5	TRBJ2-7	CASSYRAGGIYEQYF	TGTGCCAGCAGTTACCGGGCGGGGGGTATCTACGAGCAGTACTTC
-	-	TRBV30	TRBJ2-3	CAWSVLKDTQYF	TGTGCCTGGAGTGTTCTAAAGGATACGCAGTATTTT
-	-	TRBV18	TRBJ2-2	CASSPSADPTGELFF	TGTGCCAGCTCACCTTCGGCAGACCCCACCGGGGAGCTGTTTTTT
TRBD2	few	TRBV6-1	TRBJ2-7	CASSALAAWEQYF	TGTGCCAGCAGTGCTCTAGCGGCCTGGGAGCAGTACTTC
-	-	TRBV21-1	TRBJ2-7	CASSKEHRAGGPYEQYF	TGTGCCAGCAGCAAAGAACACCGGGCGGGAGGACCTTACGAGCAGTACTTC
-	-	TRBV10-1	TRBJ2-3	CASSLPGLPDTQYF	TGCGCCAGCAGCCTCCCGGGACTCCCCGATACGCAGTATTTT
TRBD1	-	TRBV7-2	TRBJ2-6	CASSSAGGSGANVLTF	TGTGCCAGCAGCTCCGCAGGGGGCTCTGGGGCCAACGTCCTGACTTTC
-	-	TRBV5-1	TRBJ2-5	CASMYQGETQYF	TGCGCCAGCATGTATCAGGGGGAGACCCAGTACTTC
TRBD1	-	TRBV19	TRBJ1-2	CASSRAGQGGGYTF	TGTGCCAGTAGTAGGGCTGGACAGGGAGGGGGCTACACCTTC
TRBD1	-	TRBV28	TRBJ2-5	CASIKDRGRLTQYF	TGTGCCAGCATTAAGGACAGGGGTCGGCTAACCCAGTACTTC
TRBD1	-	TRBV9	TRBJ1-1	CASSARPGQGLVSTEAFF	TGTGCCAGCAGCGCAAGACCGGGACAGGGGCTGGTTAGCACTGAAGCTTTCTTT